This T cell receptor beta chain was identified in a study of somatic mutations in cytotoxic T cells in rheumatoid arthritis (dated by TCRdb to about 2017). Background for the entire study: Before any treatment started and right after they were diagnosed, patients gave peripheral blood samples (about 27 ml EDTA). Some V beta antibody-stained T-cell populations were flow-sorted on a FACSAria II or Sony SH800 at nearly 100% purity, and sorted V beta1+ cells also underwent TCRB sequencing. In newly diagnosed rheumatoid arthritis without treatment, the study examined if expanded CD8+ T-cell clones harbor somatic mutations, relying on TCRB deep sequencing to characterize clonality. TCRB deep sequencing was performed for 65 rheumatoid arthritis patients and about 20 healthy controls. Patient and control groups had essentially identical median ages.

Flow cytometry confirmed the purity of CD4+ and CD8+ cells that had been isolated by positive magnetic bead selection on an AutoMACS. A TCR V beta antibody panel was used in flow cytometry to screen first for clonal expansions, which were then characterized by TCRB deep sequencing of sorted CD8+ fractions. Ficoll-Paque PLUS density gradient separation was used to isolate peripheral blood mononuclear cells. Using Nucleospin Tissue or Tissue XS kits, DNA was extracted from CD4-enriched, CD8-enriched or PBMC samples, with quantification by a Qubit 2.0 fluorometer. V and J lose 5 bases and 7 bases, and a span of 15 bases separates them. The germline V gene specifies MDHEN as CDR1 and SYDVKM as CDR2. Including cysteine and phenylalanine, the CDR3 has 13 amino acids. The only DNA kept is the CDR3, 39 bases in frame from the first base. The paper's findings and limits, for the study overall: Viral specificity could not be ruled out by absence from virus-specific databases, and the antigen targets of the expanded CD8+ clones remained unknown. CD8+ T-cell clonality in rheumatoid arthritis patients was not significantly different from that in age-matched healthy controls. In about an eighth of the 65 patients, more than 20% of CD8+ cells belonged to the largest CD8+ clone, while several identical CD8+ TCRB sequences were shared between blood and synovial fluid. No adjustment for multiple comparisons was made for the slight TRBV07 underrepresentation in patients. Healthy controls showed no age-related increase in CD8+ clonality, whereas patients did (Spearman r ~ 0.49).

Sequencing of TCRB CDR3 was done on genomic DNA with the immunoSEQ assay. As for the authors' bioinformatics: Only a few patient CD8+ clones larger than 1% matched published virus-specific TCRB sequences when compared against them. Only productive TCRB rearrangements were included in the analyses. Clonality was calculated as a Shannon entropy-based productive clonality index, and a clone was defined by a unique TCRB CDR3 sequence. Repertoire overlap between two samples was calculated from the template counts of each clone relative to total templates per sample. V-gene usage from TCRB sequencing and V-gene usage measured by flow cytometry were correlated (Spearman r of over 0.6). TCRdb mirrors the immuneACCESS table, restricted to in-frame sequences. Some clones are absent from its copies; in checked studies, under half trace to an unresolved V gene, and the reason for the others is unknown. V and J calls plus clone size are reproduced from that table; the DNA served to infer D and trimming. In this sample the table shows 15,000 to 20,000 clones, roughly 86% of which occur a single time. The ten most abundant clones make up about 15% of the sample.

On this clone itself: Its binding antigen is unknown. Qualities for individual bases were not recorded, and no much larger clone is one base off.

The source material was CD8+ T cells sorted from blood. The TCR sequence derives from a woman aged 50 to 65 with rheumatoid arthritis. The V gene is TRBV28 and the J gene is TRBJ2-7, with the identity of the D gene unclear. The CDR3: CASSPGPYQEQYF. The DNA sequence is as follows: TGTGCCAGCAGTCCCGGGCCGTATCAGGAGCAGTACTTC.